This T cell receptor beta chain was retrieved from a study of T cells in narcolepsy. The CDR3 consists of 13 residues. Trimming took off 5 bases at V and 4 bases at J, with 11 bases between the two ends. The germline V gene encodes CDR1 SEHNR and CDR2 FQNEAQ (reference sequence). The assay was immunoSEQ multiplex PCR, and TCRdb's table has in-frame clones only and misses some. This sample has tens of thousands of clones, with around 83% found just once. This clone appeared a few times. The TCR sequence derives from a human donor in good health. Sequencing used memory (CD45RA-) CD4+ T cells from blood. The chain links TRBV7-9 to TRBJ1-1; D is uncertain. CDR3 sequence reads: CASSLQQFTEAFF. The CDR3 nucleotides are TGTGCCAGCAGCCTACAACAATTCACTGAAGCTTTCTTT.